The next 6 T cell receptor beta chains were all read from a single sample in a study of shared clonotypes between healthy human individuals. Clones were read by immunoSEQ multiplex PCR, and TCRdb kept only the in-frame ones, dropping some. The data show roughly 720,000 clones, less than 95% seen once. The sequenced material came from memory CD8+ T cells from PBMCs. Noted subset: CD45RO+ cells pooled with CCR7-negative TemRA cells. These receptors were taken from a man aged 18 to 29 in good health. Some clones in this sample may be carry-over from other donors' samples.

V usage is TRBV28 and J usage is TRBJ2-7; 13 bases match TRBD2. Germline V gives CDR1 MDHEN, CDR2 SYDVKM. J lost 2 bases, V lost 5 bases, and 9 bases had no gene match. The length of the CDR3 is 17 residues. CDR3 coding DNA: TGTGCCAGCAGTACCGGGACTAGCGGGAAGCTGGCCTACGAGCAGTACTTC. It is translated as CASSTGTSGKLAYEQYF.

This chain uses TRBV25-1 with TRBJ2-3; 7 nucleotides align to TRBD2. Germline loops: CDR1 MGHDK, CDR2 SYGVNS. The CDR3 is made up of 15 amino acids. With V trimmed by 1 base and J by 2 bases, 3 bases remained unmatched. CDR3 coding DNA: TGTGCCAGCAGTGAATGGGAGGGGACCACAGATACGCAGTATTTT. It translates to CASSEWEGTTDTQYF.

J is TRBJ2-7 and V is TRBV27; 9 bases match TRBD1. V lost 5 bases to trimming and J lost 3 bases; unmatched junction nucleotides: 14. This CDR3 has 17 residues. CDR1 MNHEY and CDR2 SMNVEV come from the germline V gene (reference sequence). The CDR3 DNA reads TGTGCCAGCAGTGTCAATTTTAGGACAGGGGAAAGCTACGAGCAGTACTTC. Amino acids: CASSVNFRTGESYEQYF.

The genes are TRBV28 and TRBJ1-5; perhaps TRBD1 as D (6 bases). V lost 1 base to trimming and J lost 1 base, with 11 bases between them. Looked up from germline, CDR1 is MDHEN and CDR2 is SYDVKM. The CDR3 totals 16 residues. CDR3 sequence reads: CASSLFKGGSNQPQHF. In nucleotides, the CDR3 is TGTGCCAGCAGTTTATTCAAGGGGGGGAGCAATCAGCCCCAGCATTTT.

The chain couples TRBV27 to TRBJ2-1; the match to TRBD2 covers 8 bases. This CDR3 spans 15 amino acids. Per the germline V gene, CDR1 is MNHEY and CDR2 is SMNVEV (reference sequence). V gave up 4 bases and J gave up 4 bases; unmatched junction bases: 6. The DNA of the CDR3 is TGTGCCAGCAGTTCGGGACTAGGGTCTTACAATGAGCAGTTCTTC. Protein product: CASSSGLGSYNEQFF.

The chain carries TRBV13 and TRBJ1-6, with 9 bases matching TRBD1. CDR1 PRHDT and CDR2 FYEKMQ come from the germline V gene (reference sequence). The CDR3 contains 15 residues. With V trimmed by 4 bases and J by 8 bases, 6 bases remained unmatched. CDR3 sequence: CASSSRGTGYSPLHF. The DNA of the CDR3 is TGTGCCAGCAGCTCCCGAGGGACAGGGTATTCACCCCTCCACTTT.